What follows describes a single T cell receptor (beta chain). Within the sample, other DNA sequences also encode this same CDR3. This sample is part of a study of blood T cell repertoires in COVID-19. Produced via immunoSEQ multiplex PCR; TCRdb's table is partial and in-frame only. The repertoire holds more than 450,000 clones, with 87% as singletons. J gave up 5 bases and V 4 bases, and 6 bases lay outside the gene matches. CDR3 length: 16 residues. The germline CDR1 and CDR2 sequences are SGHRS and YFSETQ. The source of this sequence is a young woman who had recovered from COVID-19. The chain uses TRBV5-1 and TRBJ2-5; 15 nucleotides line up with TRBD2. The sequencing input was PBMCs or T cells enriched from blood (not recorded which). CDR3 in DNA: TGCGCCAGCAGCCTAGGACTAGCGGGGGGGCAGGAGACCCAGTACTTC. It specifies CASSLGLAGGQETQYF. Looking up the rest from reference TRBV5-1 and TRBJ2-5 gives the full variable domain: KAGVTQTPRYLIKTRGQQVTLSCSPISGHRSVSWYQQTPGQGLQFLFEYFSETQRNKGNFPGRFSGRQFSNSRSEMNVSTLELGDSALYLCASSLGLAGGQETQYFGPGTRLLVL.